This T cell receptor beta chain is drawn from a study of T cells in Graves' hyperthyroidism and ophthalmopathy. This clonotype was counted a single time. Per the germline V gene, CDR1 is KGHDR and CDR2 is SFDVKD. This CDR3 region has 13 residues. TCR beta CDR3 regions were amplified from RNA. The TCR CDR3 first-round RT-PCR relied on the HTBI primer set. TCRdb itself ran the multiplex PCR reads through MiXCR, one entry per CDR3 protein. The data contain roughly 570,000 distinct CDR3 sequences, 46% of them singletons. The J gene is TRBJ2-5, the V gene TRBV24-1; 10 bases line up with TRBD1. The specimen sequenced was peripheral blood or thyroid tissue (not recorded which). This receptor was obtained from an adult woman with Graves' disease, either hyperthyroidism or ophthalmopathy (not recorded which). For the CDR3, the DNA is TGTGCGACAGGGGGCTCGCCGCTCGAGACCCAGTACTTC. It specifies CATGGSPLETQYF.